The sequence of this T cell receptor beta chain was determined in a study of regulatory T cells in long-lasting Graves disease. The CDR3 loop spans 13 amino acids. V was cut by 6 bases and J by 4 bases, with 12 bases left in between. From germline, CDR1 is MDHEN and CDR2 SYDVKM. Time point in this sample: newly diagnosed GD, antithyroid drugs for less than 3 months. The TCR library was prepared using RNA isolated from PBMCs. Study-level results: Newly diagnosed patients shared 1,000 or so public clonotypes; persistent patients shared some 2,600. Few sampled subjects may have lowered accuracy.

This clonotype showed up many times. Its antigen remains unidentified. Through Arm-PCR of CDR3 regions and iRepertoire HTBI primers, TCR beta libraries were built. One entry per CDR3 protein results from TCRdb running MiXCR on the multiplex PCR reads. The sample includes roughly 380,000 distinct CDR3 sequences, 16% of them seen just once. The data were also submitted as part of a second study, on T cells in Graves' hyperthyroidism and ophthalmopathy. This second study says: Researchers ran a first-round RT-PCR on the TCR CDR3 using the HTBI primer set. Appearing also in blood were most of the thyroid clonotypes expanded above 0.001.

The source is a man aged 35 to 55 with Graves disease. Sample: peripheral blood mononuclear cells (PBMCs), taken at new diagnosis, from a patient treated with antithyroid drugs. The chain links TRBV28 to TRBJ1-2; D is unresolved. This CDR3 reads CASRDGRSYGYTF. In nucleotides, the CDR3 is TGTGCCAGCAGGGACGGACGGAGCTATGGCTACACCTTC.